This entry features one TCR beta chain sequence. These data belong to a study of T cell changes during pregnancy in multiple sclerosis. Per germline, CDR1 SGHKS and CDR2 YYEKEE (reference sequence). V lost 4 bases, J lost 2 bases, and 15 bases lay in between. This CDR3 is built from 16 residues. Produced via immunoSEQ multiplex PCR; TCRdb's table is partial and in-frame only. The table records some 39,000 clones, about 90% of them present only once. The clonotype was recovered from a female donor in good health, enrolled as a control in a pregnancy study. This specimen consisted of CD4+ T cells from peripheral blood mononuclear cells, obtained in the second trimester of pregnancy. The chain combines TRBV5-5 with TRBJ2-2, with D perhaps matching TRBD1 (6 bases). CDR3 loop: CASSPAGGLNTGELFF. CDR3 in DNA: TGTGCCAGCAGCCCGGCTGGGGGCCTTAACACCGGGGAGCTGTTTTTT.